This entry features one TCR beta chain sequence. V was clipped by 0 bases and J by 3 bases, with 6 bases between them. Germline V CDR1 and CDR2: MGHRA, YSYEKL. This CDR3 is 14 amino acids long. This entry comes from a study of blood T cell repertoires in COVID-19. As for the study in general: The cDNA or gDNA used as material had been derived from T cells, B-cell-depleted T cells, or PBMCs.

Sequencing was performed with immunoSEQ multiplex PCR; in TCRdb, only in-frame clones are kept and a portion is missing. The table has around 330,000 clones, approximately 88% seen once. Sequencing input: peripheral blood. The V and J genes are TRBV4-1 and TRBJ1-5; no definite D call. This receptor was identified in a woman in her thirties with COVID-19, enrolled during active disease. The CDR3 reads CASSQDSVNQPQHF. The CDR3 nucleotides are TGCGCCAGCAGCCAAGACTCAGTCAATCAGCCCCAGCATTTT.